This T cell receptor (beta chain) is drawn from a study of blood T cell repertoires in COVID-19. Study in general: Specimens from acute and convalescent COVID-19 originated in the United States, Italy and Spain. T cells, B-cell-depleted T cells, or PBMCs supplied cDNA or gDNA.

In germline, CDR1 is SNHLY, CDR2 FYNNEI. Trimming took 3 bases from V and 7 from J, leaving 10 bases between them. The CDR3 has 13 residues. Authors' processing steps: Amplification of reference gene primers provided the estimated nucleated cell counts. Using immunoSEQ multiplex PCR, the repertoire was profiled, and TCRdb retains in-frame clones only, with some absent. V, J and clone size reflect that table, while D and trimming were determined from the DNA. The repertoire holds more than 200,000 clones, with around 84% as singletons. The recovered donors of Cohort 3 showed two negative PCRs, clearance, or symptom resolution.

The V call is TRBV2, the J call TRBJ2-1, with a possible D match to TRBD1 (6 bases). Specimen: PBMCs or T cells enriched from blood (not recorded which). This TCR derives from a woman in her fifties or sixties who had recovered from COVID-19. This chain's CDR3 is CASSEARGNEQFF. Here the CDR3 DNA reads TGTGCCAGCAGTGAGGCCAGGGGAAATGAGCAGTTCTTC. Looking up the rest from reference TRBV2 and TRBJ2-1 gives the full variable domain: EPEVTQTPSHQVTQMGQEVILRCVPISNHLYFYWYRQILGQKVEFLVSFYNNEISEKSEIFDDQFSVERPDGSNFTLKIRSTKLEDSAMYFCASSEARGNEQFFGPGTRLTVL.